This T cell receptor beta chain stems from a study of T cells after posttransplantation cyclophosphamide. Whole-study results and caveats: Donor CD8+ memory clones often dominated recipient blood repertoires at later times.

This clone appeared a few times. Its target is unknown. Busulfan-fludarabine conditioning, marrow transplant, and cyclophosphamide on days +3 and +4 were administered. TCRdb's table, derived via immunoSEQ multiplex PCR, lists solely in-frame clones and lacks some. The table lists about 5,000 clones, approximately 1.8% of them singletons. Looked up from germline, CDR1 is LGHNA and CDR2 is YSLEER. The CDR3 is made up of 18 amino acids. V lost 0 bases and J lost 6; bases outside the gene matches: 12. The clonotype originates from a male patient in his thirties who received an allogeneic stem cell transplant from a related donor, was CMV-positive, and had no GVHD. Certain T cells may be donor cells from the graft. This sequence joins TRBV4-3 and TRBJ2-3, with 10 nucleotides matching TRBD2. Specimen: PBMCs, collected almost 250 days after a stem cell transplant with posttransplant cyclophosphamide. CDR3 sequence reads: CASSQDFWTSGGADTQYF. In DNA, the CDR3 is TGCGCCAGCAGCCAAGATTTCTGGACTAGCGGTGGGGCGGATACGCAGTATTTT.